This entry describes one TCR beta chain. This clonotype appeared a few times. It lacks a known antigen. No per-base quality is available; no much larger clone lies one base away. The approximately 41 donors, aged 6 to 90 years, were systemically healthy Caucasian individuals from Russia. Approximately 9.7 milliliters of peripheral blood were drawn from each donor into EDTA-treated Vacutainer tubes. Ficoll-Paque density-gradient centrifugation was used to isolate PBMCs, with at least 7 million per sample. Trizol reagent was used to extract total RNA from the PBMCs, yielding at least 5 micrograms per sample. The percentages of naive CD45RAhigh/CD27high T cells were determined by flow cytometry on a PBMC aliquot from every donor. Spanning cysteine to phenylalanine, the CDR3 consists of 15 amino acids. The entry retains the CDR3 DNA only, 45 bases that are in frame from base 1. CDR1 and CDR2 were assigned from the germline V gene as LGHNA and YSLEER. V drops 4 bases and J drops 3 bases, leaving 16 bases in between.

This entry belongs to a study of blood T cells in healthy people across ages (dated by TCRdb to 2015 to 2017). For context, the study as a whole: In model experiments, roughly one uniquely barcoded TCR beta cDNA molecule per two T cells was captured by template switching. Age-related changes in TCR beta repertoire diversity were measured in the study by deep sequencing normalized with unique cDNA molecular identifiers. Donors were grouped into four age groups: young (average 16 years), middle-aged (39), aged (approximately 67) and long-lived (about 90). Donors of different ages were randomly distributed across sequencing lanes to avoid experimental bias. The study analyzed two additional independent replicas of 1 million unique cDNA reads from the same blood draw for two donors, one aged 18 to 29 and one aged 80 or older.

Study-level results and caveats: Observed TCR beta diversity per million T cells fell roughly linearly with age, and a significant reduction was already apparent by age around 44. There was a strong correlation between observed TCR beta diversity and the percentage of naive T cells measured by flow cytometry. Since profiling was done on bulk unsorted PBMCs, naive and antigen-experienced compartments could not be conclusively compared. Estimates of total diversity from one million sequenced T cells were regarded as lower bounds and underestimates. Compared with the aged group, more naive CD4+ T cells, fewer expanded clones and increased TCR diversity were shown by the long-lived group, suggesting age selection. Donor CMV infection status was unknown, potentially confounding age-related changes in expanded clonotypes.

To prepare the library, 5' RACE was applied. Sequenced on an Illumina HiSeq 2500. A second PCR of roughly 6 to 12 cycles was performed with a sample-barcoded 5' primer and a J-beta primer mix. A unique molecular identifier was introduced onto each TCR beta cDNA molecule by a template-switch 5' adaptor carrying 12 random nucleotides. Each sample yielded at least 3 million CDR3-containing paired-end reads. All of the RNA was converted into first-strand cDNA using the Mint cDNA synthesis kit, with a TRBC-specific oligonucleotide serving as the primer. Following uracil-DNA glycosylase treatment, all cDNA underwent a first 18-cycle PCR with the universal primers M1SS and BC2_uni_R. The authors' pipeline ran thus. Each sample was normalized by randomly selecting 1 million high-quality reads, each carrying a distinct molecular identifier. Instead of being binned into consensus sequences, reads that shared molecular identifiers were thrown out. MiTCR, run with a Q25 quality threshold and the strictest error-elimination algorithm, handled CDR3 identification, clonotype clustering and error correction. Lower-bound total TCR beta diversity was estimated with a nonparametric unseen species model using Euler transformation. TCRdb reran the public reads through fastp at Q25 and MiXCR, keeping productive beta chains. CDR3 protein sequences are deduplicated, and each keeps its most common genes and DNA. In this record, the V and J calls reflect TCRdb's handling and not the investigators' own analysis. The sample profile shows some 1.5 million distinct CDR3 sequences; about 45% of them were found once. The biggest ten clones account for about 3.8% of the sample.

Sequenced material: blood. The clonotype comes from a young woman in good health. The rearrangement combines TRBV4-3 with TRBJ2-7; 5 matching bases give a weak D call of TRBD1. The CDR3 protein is CASSPRPRAHYEQYF. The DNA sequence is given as TGCGCCAGCAGCCCCCGACCCAGGGCACACTACGAGCAGTACTTC.